Listed below are T cell receptor beta chains from one sample, sequenced in a study of Ad26.COV2.S vaccination and SARS-CoV-2 variants. This table comes from immunoSEQ multiplex PCR, and its TCRdb copy is limited to in-frame clones, with some not included. This sample has some 480,000 clones; about 83% occur once, and the top ten carry roughly 13%. Here the sequenced sample was peripheral blood, taken in a trial of Ad26.COV2.S vaccine versus placebo. Receptors originate from a person between 18 and 65 years old who received the Ad26.COV2.S COVID-19 vaccine or a placebo. CDR3s leave out the opening cysteine and the closing phenylalanine or tryptophan. A D gene is named only where the DNA matches it firmly.

cdr3_aa d_call j_call v_call
ASSQATVNYEQY - TRBJ2-7 TRBV4-3
ASSPRTQTGTEAF TRBD1 TRBJ1-1 TRBV27
ATSDFRDTGELF - TRBJ2-2 TRBV24-1
ASSPTRGGVDLQY - TRBJ2-4 TRBV19
AIGGQGANEQY TRBD1 TRBJ2-7 TRBV10-3
ASSYSQGKAEAF - TRBJ1-1 TRBV6-6
ASTITGQSTEAF - TRBJ1-1 TRBV19
ASSLRPGNQPQH - TRBJ1-5 TRBV27
ASSPQPWVAGIDGELF TRBD2 TRBJ2-2 TRBV4-1
ASSQFSPPEQF - TRBJ2-1 TRBV7-8
ASSLKLAGGGEQF TRBD2 TRBJ2-1 TRBV5-1
ASSLGWRETQY - TRBJ2-5 TRBV28
ASTGLASETQY TRBD2 TRBJ2-5 TRBV6-5
ASSPSTDTGELF - TRBJ2-2 TRBV7-2
AISVERGIYNEQF TRBD2 TRBJ2-1 TRBV10-3
ASSLAGGGRVNSPLH - TRBJ1-6 TRBV5-5
ASSAQGLADSEQY TRBD2 TRBJ2-7 TRBV9
AWSVLGGRETQY - TRBJ2-5 TRBV30
ASSSTGVYEQY - TRBJ2-7 TRBV12-3/TRBV12-4
ASSPPVGAITENTEAF - TRBJ1-1 TRBV18
ASSPRPGPTKHQTYEQY - TRBJ2-7 TRBV3-1/TRBV3-2
ASSYPTDRTSGRSSYNEQF TRBD2 TRBJ2-1 TRBV6-2/TRBV6-3
ASSFRTGYGYT - TRBJ1-2 TRBV12-3/TRBV12-4